Included here is one T cell receptor beta chain sequence, with context. Generated by immunoSEQ multiplex PCR, the TCRdb table keeps only in-frame clones and is missing some. This table has some 25,000 clones, almost 40% appearing once. This CDR3 comprises 15 residues. V gave up 4 bases and J gave up 4 bases; unmatched junction bases: 5. Per germline, CDR1 LGHNA and CDR2 YNFKEQ. Responders (approximately 200,000, CFSE-labeled) met approximately 200,000 stimulators that were irradiated and violet-dye-labeled. This sample is drawn from a study of graft-versus-host responses after intestinal transplantation. Study results and caveats: GvH clones detected in recipient marrow included some appearing first in ileum or blood.

V usage is TRBV4-2 and J usage is TRBJ2-5; the match to TRBD1 covers 11 bases. The TCR sequence derives from a human patient who received an intestinal transplant. Sequenced here: alloreactive CD4+ T cells from a mixed lymphocyte reaction culture, sampled before intestinal transplant. Sample subset: CFSE-low proliferating T cells sorted from approximately 6-day pre-transplant mixed lymphocyte reaction (GvH or HvG direction). This CDR3 reads CASSPIGTGGETQYF. In DNA, the CDR3 is TGTGCCAGCAGCCCCATAGGGACAGGGGGAGAGACCCAGTACTTC.